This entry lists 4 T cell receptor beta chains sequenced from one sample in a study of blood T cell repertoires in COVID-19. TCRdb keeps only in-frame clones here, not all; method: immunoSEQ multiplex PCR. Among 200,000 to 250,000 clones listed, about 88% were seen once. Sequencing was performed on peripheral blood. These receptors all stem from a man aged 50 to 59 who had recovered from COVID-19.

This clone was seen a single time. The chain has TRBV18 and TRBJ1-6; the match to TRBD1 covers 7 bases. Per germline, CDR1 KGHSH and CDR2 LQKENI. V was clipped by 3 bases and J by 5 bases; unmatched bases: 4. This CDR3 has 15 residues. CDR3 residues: CASSPGQRNNSPLHF. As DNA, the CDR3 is TGTGCCAGCTCACCGGGACAGAGGAATAATTCACCCCTCCACTTT.

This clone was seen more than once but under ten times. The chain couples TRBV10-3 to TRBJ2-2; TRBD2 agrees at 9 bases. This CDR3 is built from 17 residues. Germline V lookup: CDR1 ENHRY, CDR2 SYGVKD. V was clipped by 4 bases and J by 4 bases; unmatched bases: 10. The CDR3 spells CAISGLAGSSSTGELFF. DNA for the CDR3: TGTGCCATCAGTGGGCTAGCGGGAAGTTCGAGCACCGGGGAGCTGTTTTTT.

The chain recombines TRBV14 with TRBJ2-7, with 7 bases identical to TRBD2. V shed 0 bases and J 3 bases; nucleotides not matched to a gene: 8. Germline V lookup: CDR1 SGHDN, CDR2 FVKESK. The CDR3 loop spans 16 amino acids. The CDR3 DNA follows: TGTGCCAGCAGCCAAGATAGAGCAGGGAGGGGCTACGAGCAGTACTTC. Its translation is CASSQDRAGRGYEQYF.

The CDR3 sequence is CASSSLSEARYGYTF. CDR3 sequence (DNA): TGTGCCAGCAGCTCCCTTAGCGAGGCTCGTTATGGCTACACCTTC. The rearrangement uses TRBV11-2 and TRBJ1-2; no definite D call. Germline CDR1 is SGHAT and CDR2 is FQNNGV. CDR3 length: 15 amino acids. V dropped 4 bases and J dropped 5 bases, with 17 bases sitting between them.